Listed here are 24 T cell receptor beta chains from one sample, sequenced in a study of T cells in Graves' hyperthyroidism and ophthalmopathy. The investigators amplified TCR beta CDR3 regions from RNA transcripts. HTBI primers were employed in a first-round RT-PCR of the TCR CDR3. MiXCR, applied by TCRdb to the multiplex PCR reads, yields one record per CDR3 protein. The table has over 500,000 distinct CDR3 sequences, 14% seen once. Sequenced input: blood. The source is a woman between 35 and 50 years old with Graves' hyperthyroidism.

This clonotype was seen only once. V usage is TRBV29-1 and J usage is TRBJ2-7; 10 bases align to TRBD1. The CDR3 runs 13 residues. The germline gives CDR1 SQVTM, CDR2 ANQGSEA. The V and J ends lost 6 bases and 7 bases, in that order; junction bases with no gene match: 9. The CDR3 reads CSVSGTGVGEQYF. CDR3 bases: TGCAGCGTGAGTGGGACAGGGGTGGGGGAGCAGTACTTC.

V gene TRBV20-1 combines with J gene TRBJ2-3, with TRBD2 matching over 7 bases. The germline gives CDR1 DFQATT, CDR2 SNEGSKA (reference sequence). V was pared by 0 bases and J by 4 bases, with 16 bases of the junction left unmatched. The CDR3 sequence is 18 residues long. The CDR3 DNA follows: TGCAGTGCTAGAGAACGTTACCCCCAGCGCGGGAGCGCAGATACGCAGTATTTT. The encoded protein is CSARERYPQRGSADTQYF.

The chain couples TRBV20-1 to TRBJ2-7; the match to TRBD2 covers 7 bases. This CDR3 region has 14 residues. CDR1 is DFQATT, CDR2 SNEGSKA, per germline (reference sequence). V shed 7 bases, J shed 0 bases, and the junction held 9 bases outside the gene matches. CDR3 coding DNA: TGCAGTGTCACCGTCGGCGGGAGCTCCTACGAGCAGTACTTC. Translated, it gives CSVTVGGSSYEQYF.

This clonotype showed up just a few times. This may come from a read error, since a much larger clone is one base off. The chain recombines TRBV6-1 with TRBJ1-1; a possible D gene is TRBD1 (5 bases). Germline lookup yields CDR1 MNHNS and CDR2 SASEGT. This CDR3 region has 14 residues. In DNA, the CDR3 is TGTGCCAGCAGTGAACGGAGCAGGGTGACTGAAGCTTCCTTT. It yields the protein CASSERSRVTEASF.

This clonotype was counted a few times. J is TRBJ2-2 and V is TRBV5-6; D perhaps matches TRBD2 (6 bases). Trimming took 1 base from V and 4 from J, leaving 11 bases between them. The CDR3 is made up of 15 amino acids. Looked up from germline, CDR1 is SGHDT and CDR2 is YYEEEE. The CDR3 DNA reads TGTGCCAGCAGCTTGAGACGGAGGGGCACCGGGGAGCTGTTTTTT. Protein product: CASSLRRRGTGELFF.

Ten or more counts support this clonotype. The rearrangement links TRBV3-1 to TRBJ2-6; possibly TRBD1 for D (5 bases). Germline V gene sequence: CDR1 LGHDT, CDR2 YNNKEL (reference sequence). The CDR3 totals 17 residues. The V end was cut by 1 base, the J end by 0 bases, with 10 bases between. CDR3: CASSQVRTLSGANVLTF. The CDR3 bases are TGTGCCAGCAGCCAAGTCAGGACACTCTCTGGGGCCAACGTCCTGACTTTC. Full variable domain (outside the CDR3, taken from reference TRBV3-1 and TRBJ2-6): DTAVSQTPKYLVTQMGNDKSIKCEQNLGHDTMYWYKQDSKKFLKIMFSYNNKELIINETVPNRFSPKSPDKAHLNLHINSLELGDSAVYFCASSQVRTLSGANVLTFGAGSRLTVL.

Ten or more counts support this clonotype. The chain has TRBV10-3 and TRBJ2-2; tentatively, D is TRBD2 (5 bases). This CDR3 has 14 amino acids. Germline-derived CDR1 and CDR2 are ENHRY and SYGVKD. The V and J ends lost 6 bases and 4 bases respectively, with 12 bases between them. CDR3 DNA sequence: TGTGCCATCAGGGAACTAGACTCCACCGGGGAGCTGTTTTTT. Residues: CAIRELDSTGELFF.

This clonotype has a count of ten or more. V is TRBV15 and J is TRBJ1-2; 8 bases line up with TRBD1. The germline V gene encodes CDR1 LNHNV and CDR2 YYDKDF (reference sequence). J gave up 4 bases and V 3 bases, and 10 bases lay outside the gene matches. The CDR3 loop spans 16 amino acids. CDR3 region: CATSRALPGGGYGYTF. The CDR3 DNA is TGTGCCACCAGCAGGGCCCTGCCAGGGGGCGGCTATGGCTACACCTTC.

In its sample, this clonotype was seen many times. This chain uses TRBV30 with TRBJ1-1; the D is unclear. Trimming took 0 bases from V and 1 from J, leaving 12 bases between them. The germline V gene has CDR1 GTSNPN and CDR2 SVGIG (reference sequence). This CDR3 is 15 amino acids long. CDR3: CAWSVRGNSNTEAFF. The CDR3 coding sequence is TGTGCCTGGAGTGTGCGTGGGAATTCGAACACTGAAGCTTTCTTT.

This clonotype was recorded at least ten times. The V and J genes are TRBV11-3 and TRBJ2-1; TRBD1 matches 8 bases. The CDR3 has 14 amino acids. Germline CDR1 and CDR2: SGHNT and YENEEA. V gave up 5 bases and J gave up 7 bases; unmatched junction bases: 7. This chain's CDR3 is CASSHQGARNEQFF. The DNA for the CDR3 is TGTGCCAGCAGCCACCAGGGGGCGCGTAATGAGCAGTTCTTC. Full variable domain (outside the CDR3, taken from reference TRBV11-3 and TRBJ2-1): EAGVVQSPRYKIIEKKQPVAFWCNPISGHNTLYWYLQNLGQGPELLIRYENEEAVDDSQLPKDRFSAERLKGVDSTLKIQPAELGDSAVYLCASSHQGARNEQFFGPGTRLTVL.

This clonotype was observed a few times. V usage is TRBV28 and J usage is TRBJ2-5; tentative D call: TRBD1 (5 bases). V shed 5 bases and J shed 5 bases, with 12 bases lying between them. Germline CDR1 and CDR2: MDHEN and SYDVKM. This CDR3 spans 13 amino acids. CDR3 in amino acids: CASSIRVGETQYF. Written as DNA, the CDR3 is TGTGCCAGCAGTATCAGGGTGGGTGAGACCCAGTACTTC.

In this sample, this clonotype turned up a few times. This sequence may be a read error, since a much larger clone differs from it by one base. The CDR3 nucleotides read TGTGCCAGCAGTTACAGGACAGGGGACACTGAAGCTTTCTTT. Amino acid sequence: CASSYRTGDTEAFF. This chain joins TRBV28 and TRBJ1-1; 9 positions match TRBD1. Germline CDR1 is MDHEN and CDR2 is SYDVKM. Losses at the gene ends were 4 bases for V and 3 bases for J; bases not matched to a gene: 3. CDR3 length: 14 residues.

The count of this clonotype is one. This may arise from a read error, as a much more abundant clone is one base away. The chain combines TRBV2 with TRBJ2-1; D perhaps matches TRBD1 (6 bases). V shed 4 bases and J shed 11 bases, with 12 bases lying between them. The CDR3 consists of 12 residues. The germline CDR1 and CDR2 sequences are SNHLY and FYNNEI. For the CDR3, the DNA is TGTGCCAGCAGTGGCAGGGGAGAGAAGCAGTTCTTC. It specifies CASSGRGEKQFF.

This clonotype was seen at least ten times. The chain recombines TRBV20-1 with TRBJ2-7; unclear D gene. The ends were cut back, 5 bases at V and 5 bases at J, with 7 bases in the middle. The CDR3 runs 10 residues. Germline CDR1 is DFQATT and CDR2 is SNEGSKA (reference sequence). The DNA for the CDR3 is TGCAGTGCTCATCAAGACGAGCAGTACTTC. It translates to CSAHQDEQYF.

This clonotype was seen only a few times. The J gene is TRBJ2-7, the V gene TRBV2, with D unresolved. The germline V and J ends were trimmed by 5 bases and 3 bases, with 20 bases remaining between them. This CDR3 contains 16 residues. Germline CDR1 reads SNHLY; CDR2 reads FYNNEI. The CDR3 nucleotides are TGTGCCAGCAGTCCTATGGATATGGCGACCTACTACGAGCAGTACTTC. Encoded protein: CASSPMDMATYYEQYF.

The table lists this clonotype with many counts. This chain connects TRBV18 to TRBJ2-1, with 8 bases that match TRBD1. V gave up 3 bases and J gave up 15 bases; unmatched junction bases: 7. Germline V lookup: CDR1 KGHSH, CDR2 LQKENI. This CDR3 contains 12 residues. CDR3 coding DNA: TGTGCCAGCTCACCGACAGGGGATCGGTCGTTCTTC. Translating it yields CASSPTGDRSFF.

The V call is TRBV9, the J call TRBJ2-5; TRBD2 agrees at 8 bases. The V gene end was trimmed by 0 bases and the J gene end by 0 bases; junction bases not matched to a gene: 4. The CDR3 is 16 residues long. Germline V lookup: CDR1 SGDLS, CDR2 YYNGEE. The CDR3 is CASSVEASGYQETQYF. CDR3 in DNA: TGTGCCAGCAGCGTAGAGGCTAGCGGGTACCAAGAGACCCAGTACTTC.

Many counts were recorded for this clonotype. The chain has TRBV27 and TRBJ1-5; TRBD1 aligns across 8 bases. The germline V gene encodes CDR1 MNHEY and CDR2 SMNVEV (reference sequence). J was trimmed by 6 bases and V by 5 bases; bases with no gene match: 3. The CDR3 is made up of 13 amino acids. The CDR3 here is CASSLDRVQPQHF. The CDR3 nucleotides read TGTGCCAGCAGTCTGGACAGGGTTCAGCCCCAGCATTTT.

In DNA form, the CDR3 reads TGCAGTGCTGTGCCTCAGGACAGTCCCTCCTACGAGCAGTACTTC. This gives the protein CSAVPQDSPSYEQYF. This chain links TRBV20-1 with TRBJ2-7, with D tentatively TRBD1 (6 bases). Per the germline V gene, CDR1 is DFQATT and CDR2 is SNEGSKA (reference sequence). The V gene lost 5 bases and the J gene lost 0 bases, with 17 bases spanning the gap. This CDR3 is built from 15 residues.

This clonotype was counted at least ten times. This chain uses TRBV11-2 with TRBJ2-1, with D uncertain. CDR1 is SGHAT and CDR2 is FQNNGV in the germline V gene. The CDR3 totals 15 residues. V gave up 2 bases and J gave up 0 bases, with 8 bases separating them. The CDR3 nucleotides are TGTGCCAGCAGCTTACAACAGAGCTCCTACAATGAGCAGTTCTTC. Its translation: CASSLQQSSYNEQFF. The variable domain in full, with the rest retrieved from reference TRBV11-2 and TRBJ2-1, is EAGVAQSPRYKIIEKRQSVAFWCNPISGHATLYWYQQILGQGPKLLIQFQNNGVVDDSQLPKDRFSAERLKGVDSTLKIQPAKLEDSAVYLCASSLQQSSYNEQFFGPGTRLTVL.

This clonotype was picked up a small number of times. One end of the junction is discordant with germline, which a read error may explain. This rearrangement joins TRBV28 to TRBJ2-2; D is unclear. Germline values: CDR1 MDHEN, CDR2 SYDVKM. The CDR3 runs 15 residues. The CDR3 nucleotides read TGTGCCAGCAGTTTATTCAGTCTCTACACCAGGGAGCTGTTTTTT. It encodes CASSLFSLYTRELFF.

Many counts were recorded for this clonotype. One end of the junction fails to match germline, which may point to a read error. V gene TRBV7-7 combines with J gene TRBJ2-2; TRBD2 aligns across 11 bases. Looked up from germline, CDR1 is SSHAT and CDR2 is FNYEAQ (reference sequence). This CDR3 region has 16 residues. The DNA for the CDR3 is TGTGCTAGCAGTCCTACTAGCGGGAGCGGAAACGGGGAGCTGTTTTTT. Amino acids: CASSPTSGSGNGELFF. Looking up the rest from reference TRBV7-7 and TRBJ2-2 gives the full variable domain: GAGVSQSPRYKVTKRGQDVTLRCDPISSHATLYWYQQALGQGPEFLTYFNYEAQPDKSGLPSDRFSAERPEGSISTLTIQRTEQRDSAMYRCASSPTSGSGNGELFFGEGSRLTVL.

This clonotype was observed at least ten times. The chain couples TRBV9 to TRBJ2-1; the match to TRBD2 covers 10 bases. After removal of 0 bases from V and 4 bases from J, the junction contained 4 bases not matched to a gene. Germline values: CDR1 SGDLS, CDR2 YYNGEE. The CDR3 has 16 amino acids. The DNA for the CDR3 is TGTGCCAGCAGCGTAGCCCCAGCGGGAGGGTACAATGAGCAGTTCTTC. It codes for CASSVAPAGGYNEQFF.

The table lists this clonotype with a count of one. The chain joins TRBV20-1 to TRBJ2-1; 12 bases are shared with TRBD2. The V gene end was trimmed by 2 bases and the J gene end by 0 bases; junction bases not matched to a gene: 8. The CDR3 contains 18 residues. CDR1 DFQATT and CDR2 SNEGSKA come from the germline V gene (reference sequence). In DNA, the CDR3 is TGCAGTGCTAGACGAGGACTAGCGGGAAAGAGCTCCTACAATGAGCAGTTCTTC. It is translated as CSARRGLAGKSSYNEQFF.